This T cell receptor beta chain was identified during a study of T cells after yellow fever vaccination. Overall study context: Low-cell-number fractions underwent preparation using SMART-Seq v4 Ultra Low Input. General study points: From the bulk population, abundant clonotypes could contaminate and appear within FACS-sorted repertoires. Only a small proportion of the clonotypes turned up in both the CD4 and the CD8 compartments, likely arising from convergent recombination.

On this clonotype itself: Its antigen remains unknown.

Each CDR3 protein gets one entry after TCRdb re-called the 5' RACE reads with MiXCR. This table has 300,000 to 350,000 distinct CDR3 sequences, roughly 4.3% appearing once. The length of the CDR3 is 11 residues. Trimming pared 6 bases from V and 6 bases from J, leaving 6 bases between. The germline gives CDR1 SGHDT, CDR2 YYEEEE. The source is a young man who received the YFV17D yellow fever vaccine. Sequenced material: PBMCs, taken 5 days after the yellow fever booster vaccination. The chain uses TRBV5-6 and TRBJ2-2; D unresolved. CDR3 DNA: TGTGCCAGCACCGCAGCCGGGGAGCTGTTTTTT. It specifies CASTAAGELFF.